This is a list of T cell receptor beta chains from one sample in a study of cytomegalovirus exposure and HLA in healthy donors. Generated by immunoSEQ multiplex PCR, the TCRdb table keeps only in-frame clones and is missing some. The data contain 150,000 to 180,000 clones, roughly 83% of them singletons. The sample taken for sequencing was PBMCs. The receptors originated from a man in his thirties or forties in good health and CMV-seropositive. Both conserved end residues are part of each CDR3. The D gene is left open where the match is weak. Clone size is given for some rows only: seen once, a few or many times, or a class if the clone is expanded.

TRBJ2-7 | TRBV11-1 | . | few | CASSAQGDATYEQYF | TGTGCCAGCAGCGCCCAAGGAGACGCAACCTACGAGCAGTACTTC
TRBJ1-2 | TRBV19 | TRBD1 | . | CASIGPTQGQYGYTF | TGTGCCAGTATCGGCCCAACACAGGGGCAGTATGGCTACACCTTC
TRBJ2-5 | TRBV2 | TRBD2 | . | CASSVGGGETQYF | TGTGCCAGCAGTGTTGGGGGGGGAGAGACCCAGTACTTC
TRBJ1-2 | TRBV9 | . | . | CASSVEDSYGYTF | TGTGCCAGCAGCGTAGAGGACAGCTATGGCTACACCTTC
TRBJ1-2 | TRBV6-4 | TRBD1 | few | CASSDSGTGGNGYTF | TGTGCCAGCAGTGACTCCGGGACAGGGGGTAATGGCTACACCTTC
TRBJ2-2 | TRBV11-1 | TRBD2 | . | CASTPGGGFDGELFF | TGTGCCAGCACCCCCGGGGGGGGGTTTGACGGGGAGCTGTTTTTT
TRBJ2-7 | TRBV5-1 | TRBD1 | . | CASSPTSAGGSYEQYF | TGCGCCAGCAGCCCCACGTCGGCAGGGGGCTCCTACGAGCAGTACTTC
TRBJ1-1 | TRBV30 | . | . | CARKRGRDTEAFF | TGTGCCCGCAAGAGAGGGAGAGATACTGAAGCTTTCTTT
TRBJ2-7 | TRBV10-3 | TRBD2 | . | CAIGGLAGGGSYEQYF | TGTGCCATCGGGGGACTAGCGGGGGGAGGGTCCTACGAGCAGTACTTC
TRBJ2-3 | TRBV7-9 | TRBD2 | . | CASIPWAGVGDTQYF | TGTGCCAGCATCCCATGGGCGGGAGTGGGGGATACGCAGTATTTT
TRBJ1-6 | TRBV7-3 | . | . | CARRVFWGNSPLHF | TGTGCCAGGAGGGTATTTTGGGGTAATTCACCCCTCCACTTT
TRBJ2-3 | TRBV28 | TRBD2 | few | CASSSLAGASDTQYF | TGTGCCAGCAGTTCTCTAGCGGGAGCCTCAGATACGCAGTATTTT
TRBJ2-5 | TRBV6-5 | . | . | CASRRSGPGRETQYF | TGTGCCAGCAGAAGAAGCGGGCCCGGCAGGGAGACCCAGTACTTC
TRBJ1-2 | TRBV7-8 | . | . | CASSSQSNYGYTF | TGTGCCAGCAGCTCACAGAGCAACTATGGCTACACCTTC
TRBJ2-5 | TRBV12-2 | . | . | CASRYTRSETQYF | TGTGCAAGTCGTTATACTAGGTCGGAGACCCAGTACTTC
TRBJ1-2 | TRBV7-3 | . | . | CASSPGQDHYGYTF | TGTGCCAGCAGCCCGGGACAAGACCACTATGGCTACACCTTC
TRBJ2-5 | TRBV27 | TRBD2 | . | CASRTSGAQETQYF | TGTGCCAGCAGGACTAGCGGGGCCCAAGAGACCCAGTACTTC
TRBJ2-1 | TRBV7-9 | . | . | CASSLVQGLSYNEQFF | TGTGCCAGCAGCTTAGTACAGGGTCTCTCCTACAATGAGCAGTTCTTC
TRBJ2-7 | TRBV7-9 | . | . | CASSLGAGYEQYF | TGTGCCAGCAGCTTAGGGGCCGGCTACGAGCAGTACTTC
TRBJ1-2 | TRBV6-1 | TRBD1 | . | CASETGADYGYTF | TGTGCCAGTGAGACAGGGGCGGACTATGGCTACACCTTC
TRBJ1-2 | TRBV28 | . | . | CASRSGVWGYTF | TGTGCCAGCAGATCAGGGGTCTGGGGCTACACCTTC
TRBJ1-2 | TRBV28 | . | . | CASSWGENGYTF | TGTGCCAGCAGTTGGGGGGAAAATGGCTACACCTTC
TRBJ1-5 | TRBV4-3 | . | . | CASSQDLRGGNQPQHF | TGCGCCAGCAGCCAAGATCTGAGAGGCGGCAATCAGCCCCAGCATTTT
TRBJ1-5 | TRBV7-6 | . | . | CASSFEENQPQHF | TGTGCCAGCAGCTTTGAGGAAAATCAGCCCCAGCATTTT
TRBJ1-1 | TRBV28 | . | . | CASSKQLINTEAFF | TGTGCCAGCAGCAAACAGCTGATTAACACTGAAGCTTTCTTT
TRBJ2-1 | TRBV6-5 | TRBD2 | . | CASLGLAGRNEQFF | TGTGCCAGCTTAGGGCTAGCGGGAAGGAATGAGCAGTTCTTC
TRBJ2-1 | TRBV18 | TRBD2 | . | CASSLQDTAGGMNEQFF | TGTGCCAGCTCACTCCAGGACACAGCGGGAGGGATGAATGAGCAGTTCTTC
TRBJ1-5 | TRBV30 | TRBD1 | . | CAWSRQGDQPQHF | TGTGCCTGGAGCCGACAGGGGGATCAGCCCCAGCATTTT
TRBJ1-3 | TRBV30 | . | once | CAWSLRGTIYF | TGTGCCTGGAGTCTAAGGGGCACCATATATTTT
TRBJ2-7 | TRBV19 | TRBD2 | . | CASSIDLAGGYEQYF | TGTGCCAGTAGTATAGATCTAGCGGGGGGCTACGAGCAGTACTTC
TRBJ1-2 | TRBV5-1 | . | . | CASSLGEPNYVYTF | TGCGCCAGCAGCTTAGGTGAACCTAACTATGTCTACACCTTC
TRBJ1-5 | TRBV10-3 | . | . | CAIRYSSNQPQHF | TGTGCCATCAGGTACAGTAGCAATCAGCCCCAGCATTTT
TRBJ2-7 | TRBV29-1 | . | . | CSVDRGAAEQYF | TGCAGCGTTGACAGGGGAGCGGCCGAGCAGTACTTC
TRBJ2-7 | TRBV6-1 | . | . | CASKSFYEQYF | TGTGCCAGCAAGTCCTTCTACGAGCAGTACTTC
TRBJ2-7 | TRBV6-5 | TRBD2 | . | CASSYLAGTGSEQYF | TGTGCCAGCAGTTACCTAGCGGGGACGGGTTCCGAGCAGTACTTC
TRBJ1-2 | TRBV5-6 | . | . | CASSVYRERKRRYGYTF | TGTGCCAGCAGCGTGTACAGGGAACGAAAACGGCGGTATGGCTACACCTTC
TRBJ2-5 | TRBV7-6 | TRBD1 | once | CASSYNMIQGATQETQYF | TGTGCCAGCAGCTACAATATGATACAGGGGGCGACCCAAGAGACCCAGTACTTC
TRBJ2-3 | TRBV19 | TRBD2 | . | CASSPLAGVSTDTQYF | TGTGCCAGTAGTCCCCTAGCGGGAGTCTCCACAGATACGCAGTATTTT
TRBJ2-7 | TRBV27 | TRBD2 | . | CASSPGLAGVEQYF | TGTGCCAGCAGTCCCGGACTAGCGGGAGTCGAGCAGTACTTC
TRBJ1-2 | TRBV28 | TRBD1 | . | CASSNPDRDYGYTF | TGTGCCAGCAGTAACCCGGACAGGGACTATGGCTACACCTTC
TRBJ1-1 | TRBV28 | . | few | CASSSGQEAFF | TGTGCCAGCAGTTCTGGACAGGAAGCTTTCTTT
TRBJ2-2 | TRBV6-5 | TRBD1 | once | CASTLDRPNTGELFF | TGTGCCAGCACCCTGGACAGGCCTAACACCGGGGAGCTGTTTTTT
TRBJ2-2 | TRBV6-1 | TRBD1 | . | CASSEGDRDTGELFF | TGTGCCAGCAGTGAAGGGGACAGGGACACCGGGGAGCTGTTTTTT
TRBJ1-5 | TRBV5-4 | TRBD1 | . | CASSIVPGQGQPQHF | TGTGCCAGCAGCATAGTCCCGGGACAGGGACAGCCCCAGCATTTT
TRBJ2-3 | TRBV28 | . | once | CASSLQSNTQYF | TGTGCCAGCAGTTTACAGTCGAATACGCAGTATTTT
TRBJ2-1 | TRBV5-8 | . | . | CASSLSRGNEQFF | TGTGCCAGCAGCTTGAGCAGGGGCAATGAGCAGTTCTTC
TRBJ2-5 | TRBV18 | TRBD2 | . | CASSPPGLAGGETQYF | TGTGCCAGCTCACCACCGGGACTAGCGGGGGGAGAGACCCAGTACTTC
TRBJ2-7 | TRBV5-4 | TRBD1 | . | CASSHSGTDYEQYF | TGTGCCAGCTCTCACTCCGGGACAGATTACGAGCAGTACTTC
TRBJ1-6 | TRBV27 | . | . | CASSYSPAGSSPLHF | TGTGCCAGCAGTTATTCCCCGGCGGGGTCTTCACCCCTCCACTTT
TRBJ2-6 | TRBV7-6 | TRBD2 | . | CASSRLLAGATGANVLTF | TGTGCCAGCAGCCGACTACTAGCGGGAGCTACCGGGGCCAACGTCCTGACTTTC
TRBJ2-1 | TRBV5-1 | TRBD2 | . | CASSETGGRSYNNEQFF | TGCGCCAGCAGCGAAACGGGCGGGAGGTCTTATAACAATGAGCAGTTCTTC
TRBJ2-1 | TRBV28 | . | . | CASSLRSNEQFF | TGTGCCAGCAGTTTACGGTCGAATGAGCAGTTCTTC
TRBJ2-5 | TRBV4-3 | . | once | CASSPTTGEETQYF | TGCGCCAGCAGCCCGACCACGGGAGAGGAGACCCAGTACTTC
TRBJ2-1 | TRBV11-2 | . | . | CASSLACEQFF | TGTGCCAGCAGCTTAGCGTGTGAGCAGTTCTTC
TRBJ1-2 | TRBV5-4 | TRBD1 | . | CASSPGGFYGYTF | TGTGCCAGCAGCCCAGGGGGATTTTATGGCTACACCTTC